Shown below are 12 T cell receptor beta chains from a single sample sequenced in a study of blood T cell repertoires in COVID-19. The method was immunoSEQ multiplex PCR; TCRdb's version includes in-frame clones alone and lacks a portion of them. The sample shows about 220,000 clones, approximately 90% of them seen only once. The sample taken for sequencing was PBMCs or T cells enriched from blood (not recorded which). These receptors came from a woman aged 18 to 35 in a cohort exposed to, infected with or recovered from COVID-19 (not recorded which).

The CDR3 here is CASSFPLDRGGKEKLFF. The CDR3 DNA follows: TGTGCCAGCAGCTTTCCCCTAGACAGGGGTGGAAAGGAAAAACTGTTTTTT. J is TRBJ1-4 and V is TRBV7-9, with 8 bases that match TRBD1. J gave up 8 bases and V 3 bases, and 14 bases lay outside the gene matches. From germline, CDR1 is SEHNR and CDR2 FQNEAQ (reference sequence). The CDR3 has 17 amino acids.

The gene calls are TRBV19 and TRBJ1-1; no clear D gene. CDR1 is LNHDA and CDR2 is SQIVND in the germline V gene (reference sequence). The CDR3 has 16 amino acids. Trimming took off 1 base at V and 2 bases at J, with 14 bases between the two ends. The CDR3 DNA is TGTGCCAGTAGTATAGGCTCGACAAGAATTAACACTGAAGCTTTCTTT. This translates into CASSIGSTRINTEAFF.

V and J are TRBV19 and TRBJ2-3; D possibly corresponds to TRBD2 (5 bases). There are 13 residues in the CDR3. CDR1 is LNHDA and CDR2 is SQIVND in the germline V gene (reference sequence). The germline V and J ends were trimmed by 4 bases and 6 bases, with 11 bases remaining between them. The CDR3 DNA is TGTGCCAGTAGTAGCGGAGCGGTGGATACGCAGTATTTT. Translation: CASSSGAVDTQYF.

V and J are TRBV4-2 and TRBJ2-2; 7 bases are shared with TRBD2. V dropped 1 base and J dropped 6; count of bases not matched to a gene: 8. Per the germline V gene, CDR1 is LGHNA and CDR2 is YNFKEQ. The CDR3 consists of 16 residues. This CDR3 is CASSQGVGGAAGELFF. CDR3 bases: TGTGCCAGCAGCCAAGGCGTGGGAGGGGCGGCCGGGGAGCTGTTTTTT.

V gene TRBV7-8 combines with J gene TRBJ2-4, with D tentatively TRBD1 (6 bases). V was cut by 2 bases and J by 6 bases, with 20 bases left in between. Germline lookup yields CDR1 SGHVS and CDR2 FQNEAQ. The CDR3 has 17 residues. CDR3 coding DNA: TGTGCCAGCAGCTTACAGTGGCCTAGGGGGACCGGAAACATTCAGTACTTC. Translated: CASSLQWPRGTGNIQYF. Using reference TRBV7-8 and TRBJ2-4 for the parts outside the CDR3, the full variable domain is GAGVSQSPRYKVAKRGQDVALRCDPISGHVSLFWYQQALGQGPEFLTYFQNEAQLDKSGLPSDRFFAERPEGSVSTLKIQRTQQEDSAVYLCASSLQWPRGTGNIQYFGAGTRLSVL.

The V call is TRBV10-2, the J call TRBJ2-7, with 9 bases lining up with TRBD2. This CDR3 is built from 17 residues. The J segment lost 1 base and the V segment lost 2 bases, leaving 9 bases of the junction unmatched. CDR1 and CDR2 (germline): WSHSY, SAAADI. The CDR3 DNA reads as TGCGCCAGCAGTGAGGGGTTAGCGGGAGTAGGGTCCTACGAGCAGTACTTC. As protein: CASSEGLAGVGSYEQYF.

V and J are TRBV5-8 and TRBJ2-3; the D is unclear. This CDR3 is built from 14 residues. Germline CDR1 SGHTS, CDR2 YDEGEE. Trimming shortened V by 2 bases and J by 0 bases, and 7 bases separated the two germline ends. The CDR3 DNA reads TGTGCCAGCAGCTTAACTCCTAGCACAGATACGCAGTATTTT. Translated, it gives CASSLTPSTDTQYF.

The chain is built from TRBV9 and TRBJ2-7; the match to TRBD1 covers 7 bases. V lost 0 bases and J lost 3; bases outside the gene matches: 0. This CDR3 is 13 amino acids long. Germline CDR1 SGDLS, CDR2 YYNGEE. In DNA form, the CDR3 reads TGTGCCAGCAGCGTAGACAGGGGCTACGAGCAGTACTTC. The encoded protein is CASSVDRGYEQYF.

V gene TRBV5-1 combines with J gene TRBJ2-3; no firm D call. The CDR3 runs 14 residues. Trimming stripped 0 bases from V and 4 bases from J, with 9 bases between. Germline V gene lookup returns CDR1 SGHRS and CDR2 YFSETQ. For the CDR3, the DNA is TGCGCCAGCAGCTTGGGTGCGGTCGCAGATACGCAGTATTTT. It encodes CASSLGAVADTQYF. Full variable domain (missing parts from reference TRBV5-1 and TRBJ2-3): KAGVTQTPRYLIKTRGQQVTLSCSPISGHRSVSWYQQTPGQGLQFLFEYFSETQRNKGNFPGRFSGRQFSNSRSEMNVSTLELGDSALYLCASSLGAVADTQYFGPGTRLTVL.

This chain connects TRBV7-2 to TRBJ2-6; 10 bases agree with TRBD2. Per the germline V gene, CDR1 is SGHTA and CDR2 is FQGNSA. The CDR3 is made up of 18 amino acids. V shed 3 bases, J shed 4 bases, and the junction held 9 bases outside the gene matches. The CDR3 DNA reads TGTGCCAGCAGCTTCCTACTAGCGGGGAGGTTGGGGGCCAACGTCCTGACTTTC. Translated, it gives CASSFLLAGRLGANVLTF. Together with reference TRBV7-2 and TRBJ2-6, the CDR3 gives the full variable domain: GAGVSQSPSNKVTEKGKDVELRCDPISGHTALYWYRQSLGQGLEFLIYFQGNSAPDKSGLPSDRFSAERTGGSVSTLTIQRTQQEDSAVYLCASSFLLAGRLGANVLTFGAGSRLTVL.

The V gene is TRBV6-2 or TRBV6-3, the J gene TRBJ2-1; D gene ambiguous. This CDR3 contains 16 residues. The germline V gene encodes CDR1 MNHEY and CDR2 SVGEGT. Trimming shortened V by 0 bases and J by 2 bases, and 11 bases separated the two germline ends. The CDR3 nucleotides are TGTGCCAGCAGTTACTCTGCGGAGACCCCCTACAATGAGCAGTTCTTC. Amino acid sequence: CASSYSAETPYNEQFF.

The rearrangement uses TRBV28 and TRBJ2-6; tentative D call: TRBD2 (7 bases). The CDR3 is made up of 15 amino acids. Trimming left V 6 bases short and J 4 bases short, with 13 bases between. From germline, CDR1 is MDHEN and CDR2 SYDVKM. CDR3 in DNA: TGTGCCAGCAGCTACGGGGGGCACGGGGCCAACGTCCTGACTTTC. As protein: CASSYGGHGANVLTF.